This record looks at one T cell receptor (beta chain) sequence and its context. Sequencing used immunoSEQ multiplex PCR; TCRdb keeps in-frame clones, though not all of them. The sample has about 120,000 clones, roughly 92% seen once. This record comes from a study of control samples from healthy donors and cancer patients. The CDR3 runs to 13 residues. The germline V and J ends were trimmed by 1 base and 8 bases, with 9 bases remaining between them. The sequenced sample was blood. The chain has TRBV12-3 or TRBV12-4 and TRBJ2-1; D is ambiguous. The sequence derives from a young man in good health. Here the CDR3 DNA reads TGTGCCAGCAGTTTAGGATTGAGCGATGAGCAGTTCTTC. Encoded protein: CASSLGLSDEQFF.